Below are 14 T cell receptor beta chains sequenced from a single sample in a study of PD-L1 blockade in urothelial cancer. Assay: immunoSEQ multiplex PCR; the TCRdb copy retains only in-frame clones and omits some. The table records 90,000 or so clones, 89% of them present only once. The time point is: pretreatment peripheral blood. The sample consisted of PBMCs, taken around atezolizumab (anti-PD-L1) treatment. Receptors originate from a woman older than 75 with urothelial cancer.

The CDR3 region is CASSDTRTGWGSYEQYF. The CDR3 region has the DNA TGTGCCAGCAGTGATACTCGGACAGGTTGGGGATCCTACGAGCAGTACTTC. The rearrangement joins TRBV2 to TRBJ2-7, with TRBD1 identical over 7 bases. Germline V gene sequence: CDR1 SNHLY, CDR2 FYNNEI. The trim removed 3 bases at V and 1 base at J, leaving 12 bases unmatched. The length of the CDR3 is 17 residues.

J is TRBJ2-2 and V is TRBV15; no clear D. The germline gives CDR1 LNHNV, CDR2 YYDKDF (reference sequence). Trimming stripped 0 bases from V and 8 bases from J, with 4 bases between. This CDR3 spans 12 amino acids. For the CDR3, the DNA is TGTGCCACCAGCAGAGAACAGGGGGAGCTGTTTTTT. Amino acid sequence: CATSREQGELFF.

The CDR3 spells CASSLVPGMNTGELFF. CDR3 in DNA: TGCGCCAGCAGCTTGGTTCCGGGAATGAACACCGGGGAGCTGTTTTTT. V and J are TRBV5-1 and TRBJ2-2; possible D gene TRBD2, 5 bases. CDR3 length: 16 amino acids. CDR1 and CDR2 (germline): SGHRS, YFSETQ. V dropped 0 bases and J dropped 1 base, with 10 bases sitting between them.

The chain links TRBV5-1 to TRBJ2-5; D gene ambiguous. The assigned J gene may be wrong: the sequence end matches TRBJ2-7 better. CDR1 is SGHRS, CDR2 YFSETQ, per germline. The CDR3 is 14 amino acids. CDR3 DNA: TGCGCCAGCAGCTTGGCCGACGGAGCCTACGAGCAGTACTTC. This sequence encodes CASSLADGAYEQYF.

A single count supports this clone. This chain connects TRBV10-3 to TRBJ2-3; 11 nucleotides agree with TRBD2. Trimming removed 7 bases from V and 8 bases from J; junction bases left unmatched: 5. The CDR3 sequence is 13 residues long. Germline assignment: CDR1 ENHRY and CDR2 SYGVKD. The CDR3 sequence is CAIKLAGEGTQYF. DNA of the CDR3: TGTGCCATCAAACTAGCGGGAGAGGGTACGCAGTATTTT.

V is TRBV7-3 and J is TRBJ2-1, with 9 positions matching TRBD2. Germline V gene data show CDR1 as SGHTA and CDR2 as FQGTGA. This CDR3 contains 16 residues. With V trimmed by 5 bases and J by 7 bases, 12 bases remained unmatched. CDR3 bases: TGTGCCAGCAGCCCCAGCCAAAGACTAGCGGTGAATGAGCAGTTCTTC. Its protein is CASSPSQRLAVNEQFF.

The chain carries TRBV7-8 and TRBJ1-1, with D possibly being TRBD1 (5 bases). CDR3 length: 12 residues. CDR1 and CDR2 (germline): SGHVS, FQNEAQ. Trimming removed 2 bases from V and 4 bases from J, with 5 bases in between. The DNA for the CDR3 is TGTGCCAGCAGCTTAAGGGGCACTGAAGCTTTCTTT. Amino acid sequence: CASSLRGTEAFF.

The CDR3 loop is CASSLDRGGGYTF. CDR3 nucleotide sequence: TGTGCCAGCAGCTTGGACAGGGGAGGAGGCTACACCTTC. The V call is TRBV7-6, the J call TRBJ1-2, with 9 bases identical to TRBD1. V shed 3 bases, J shed 8 bases, and the junction held 4 bases outside the gene matches. The CDR3 is 13 residues long. CDR1 and CDR2 from the germline V gene are SGHVS and FNYEAQ. The variable domain in full, completed from reference TRBV7-6 and TRBJ1-2, reads GAGVSQSPRYKVTKRGQDVALRCDPISGHVSLYWYRQALGQGPEFLTYFNYEAQQDKSGLPNDRFSAERPEGSISTLTIQRTEQRDSAMYRCASSLDRGGGYTFGSGTRLTVV.

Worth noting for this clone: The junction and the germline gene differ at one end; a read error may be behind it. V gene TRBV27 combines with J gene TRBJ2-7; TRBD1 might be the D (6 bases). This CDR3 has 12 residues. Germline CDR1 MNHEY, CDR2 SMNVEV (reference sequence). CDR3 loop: CASSPGQYGQYF. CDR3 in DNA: TGTGCCAGCAGTCCCGGACAGTACGGGCAGTACTTC.

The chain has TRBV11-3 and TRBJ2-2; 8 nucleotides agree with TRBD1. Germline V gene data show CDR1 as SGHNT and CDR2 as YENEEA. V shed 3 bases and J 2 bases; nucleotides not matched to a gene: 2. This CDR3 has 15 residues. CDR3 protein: CASSFGTGNTGELFF. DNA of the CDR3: TGTGCCAGCAGCTTCGGGACAGGAAACACCGGGGAGCTGTTTTTT.

CDR3 sequence reads: CASSIVGGDTEAFF. The DNA for the CDR3 is TGTGCCAGTAGTATAGTCGGGGGGGACACTGAAGCTTTCTTT. The gene calls are TRBV19 and TRBJ1-1, with D maybe TRBD1 (5 bases). The germline V and J ends were trimmed by 1 base and 3 bases, with 9 bases remaining between them. The CDR3 is 14 residues long. CDR1 and CDR2 (germline): LNHDA, SQIVND (reference sequence). Full variable domain (remainder filled in from reference TRBV19 and TRBJ1-1): DGGITQSPKYLFRKEGQNVTLSCEQNLNHDAMYWYRQDPGQGLRLIYYSQIVNDFQKGDIAEGYSVSREKKESFPLTVTSAQKNPTAFYLCASSIVGGDTEAFFGQGTRLTVV.

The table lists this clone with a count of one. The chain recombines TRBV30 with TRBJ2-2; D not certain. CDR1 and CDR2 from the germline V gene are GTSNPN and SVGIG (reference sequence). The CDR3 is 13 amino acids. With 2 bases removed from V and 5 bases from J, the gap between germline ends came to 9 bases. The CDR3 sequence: CAWSKSSTGELFF. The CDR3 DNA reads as TGTGCCTGGAGTAAATCGTCGACCGGGGAGCTGTTTTTT.

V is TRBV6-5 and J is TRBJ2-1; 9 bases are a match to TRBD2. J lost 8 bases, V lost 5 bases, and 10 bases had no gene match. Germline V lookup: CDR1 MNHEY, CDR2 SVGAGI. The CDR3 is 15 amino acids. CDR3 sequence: CASSTLAGVKDEQFF. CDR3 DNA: TGTGCCAGCAGTACGTTAGCGGGAGTTAAGGATGAGCAGTTCTTC.

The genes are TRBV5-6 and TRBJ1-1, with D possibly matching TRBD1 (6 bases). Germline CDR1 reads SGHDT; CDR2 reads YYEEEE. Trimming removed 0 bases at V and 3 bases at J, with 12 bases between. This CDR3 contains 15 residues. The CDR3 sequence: CASSLVGALDTEAFF. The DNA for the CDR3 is TGTGCCAGCAGCTTGGTGGGGGCGCTGGACACTGAAGCTTTCTTT.